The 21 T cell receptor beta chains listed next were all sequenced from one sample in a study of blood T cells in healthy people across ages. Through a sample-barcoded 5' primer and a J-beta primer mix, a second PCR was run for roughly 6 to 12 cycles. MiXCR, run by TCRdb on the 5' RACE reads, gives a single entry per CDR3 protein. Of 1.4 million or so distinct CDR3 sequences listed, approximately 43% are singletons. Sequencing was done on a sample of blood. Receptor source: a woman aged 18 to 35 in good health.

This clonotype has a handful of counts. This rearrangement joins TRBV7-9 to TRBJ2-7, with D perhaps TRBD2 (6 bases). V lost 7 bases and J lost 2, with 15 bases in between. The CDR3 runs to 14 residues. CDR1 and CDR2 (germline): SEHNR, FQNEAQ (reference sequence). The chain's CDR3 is CASTTSQVPYEQYF. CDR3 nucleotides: TGTGCCAGCACCACTAGCCAGGTTCCCTACGAGCAGTACTTC. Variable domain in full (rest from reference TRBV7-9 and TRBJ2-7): DTGVSQNPRHKITKRGQNVTFRCDPISEHNRLYWYRQTLGQGPEFLTYFQNEAQLEKSRLLSDRFSAERPKGSFSTLEIQRTEQGDSAMYLCASTTSQVPYEQYFGPGTRLTVT.

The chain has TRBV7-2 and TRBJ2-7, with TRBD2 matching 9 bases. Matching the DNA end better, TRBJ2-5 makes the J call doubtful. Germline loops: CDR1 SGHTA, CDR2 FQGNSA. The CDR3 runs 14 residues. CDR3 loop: CASSISGRRETQYF. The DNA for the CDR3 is TGTGCCAGCAGCATCAGCGGGAGGCGTGAGACCCAGTACTTC.

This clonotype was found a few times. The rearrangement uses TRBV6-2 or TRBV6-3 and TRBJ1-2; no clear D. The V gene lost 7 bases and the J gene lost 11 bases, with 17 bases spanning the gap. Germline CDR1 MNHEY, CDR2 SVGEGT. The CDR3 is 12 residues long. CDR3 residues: CASNLDPANYTF. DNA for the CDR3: TGTGCCAGCAACCTAGACCCGGCGAATTACACCTTC.

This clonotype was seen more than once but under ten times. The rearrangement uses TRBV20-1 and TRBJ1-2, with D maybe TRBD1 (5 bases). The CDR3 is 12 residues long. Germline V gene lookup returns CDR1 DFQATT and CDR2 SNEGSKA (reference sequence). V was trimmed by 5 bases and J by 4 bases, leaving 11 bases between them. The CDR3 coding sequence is TGCAGTGCTCCCGACAGCCCCTATGGCTACACCTTC. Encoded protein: CSAPDSPYGYTF.

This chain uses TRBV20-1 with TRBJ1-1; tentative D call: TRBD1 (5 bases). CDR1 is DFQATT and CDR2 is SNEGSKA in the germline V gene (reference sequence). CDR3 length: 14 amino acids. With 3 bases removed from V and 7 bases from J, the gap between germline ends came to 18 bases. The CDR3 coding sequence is TGCAGTGCTAGGGAAGGGACGGTCGCTAATGAAGCTTTCTTT. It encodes CSAREGTVANEAFF.

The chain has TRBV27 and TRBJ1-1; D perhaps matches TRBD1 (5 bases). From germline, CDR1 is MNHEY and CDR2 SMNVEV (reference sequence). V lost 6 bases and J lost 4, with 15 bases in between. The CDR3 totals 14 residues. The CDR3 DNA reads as TGTGCCAGCAGGAATCCCGGGGGTGTCACTGAAGCTTTCTTT. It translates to CASRNPGGVTEAFF.

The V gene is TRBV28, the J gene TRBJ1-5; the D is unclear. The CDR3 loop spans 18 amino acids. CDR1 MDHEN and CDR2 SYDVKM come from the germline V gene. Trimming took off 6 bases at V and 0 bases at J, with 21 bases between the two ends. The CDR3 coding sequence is TGTGCCAGCAGCCCAAGGACCGACTTACCCTTTAGCAATCAGCCCCAGCATTTT. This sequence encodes CASSPRTDLPFSNQPQHF.

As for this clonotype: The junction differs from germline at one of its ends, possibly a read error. The CDR3 here is CASSRNTAGQGFNYGHTF. CDR3 DNA sequence: TGCGCCAGCAGCCGGAACACTGCGGGACAGGGTTTTAACTATGGCCACACCTTC. The gene calls are TRBV5-1 and TRBJ1-2; TRBD1 aligns across 9 bases. Germline CDR1 is SGHRS and CDR2 is YFSETQ. The CDR3 extends over 18 amino acids.

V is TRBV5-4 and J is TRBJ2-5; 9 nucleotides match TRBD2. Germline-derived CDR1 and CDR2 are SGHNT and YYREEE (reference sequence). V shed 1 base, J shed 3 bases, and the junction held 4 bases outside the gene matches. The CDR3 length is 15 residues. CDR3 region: CASSLLASGKETQYF. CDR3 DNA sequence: TGTGCCAGCAGCTTGTTGGCTAGCGGGAAAGAGACCCAGTACTTC.

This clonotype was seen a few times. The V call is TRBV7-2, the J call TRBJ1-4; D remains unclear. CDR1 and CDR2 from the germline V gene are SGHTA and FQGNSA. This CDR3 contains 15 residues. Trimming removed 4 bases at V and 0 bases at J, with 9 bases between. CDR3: CASSSVGATNEKLFF. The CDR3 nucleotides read TGTGCCAGCAGCTCGGTTGGCGCAACTAATGAAAAACTGTTTTTT.

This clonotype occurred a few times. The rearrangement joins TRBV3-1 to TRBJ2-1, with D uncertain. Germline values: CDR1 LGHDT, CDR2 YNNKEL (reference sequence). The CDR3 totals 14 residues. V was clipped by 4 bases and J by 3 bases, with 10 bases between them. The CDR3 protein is CASSRGSFYNEQFF. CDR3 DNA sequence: TGTGCCAGCAGCCGTGGTAGCTTCTACAATGAGCAGTTCTTC.

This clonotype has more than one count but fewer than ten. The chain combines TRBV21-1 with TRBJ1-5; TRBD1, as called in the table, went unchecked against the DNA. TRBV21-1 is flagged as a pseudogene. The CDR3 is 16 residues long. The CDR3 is CASSKGPRGEGQPQHF. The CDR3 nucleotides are TGTGCCAGCAGCAAAGGACCCAGGGGGGAAGGTCAGCCCCAGCATTTT.

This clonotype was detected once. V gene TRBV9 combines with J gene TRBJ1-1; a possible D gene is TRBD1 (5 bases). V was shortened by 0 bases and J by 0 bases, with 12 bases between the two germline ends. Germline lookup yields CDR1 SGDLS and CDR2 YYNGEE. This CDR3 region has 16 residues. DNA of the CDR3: TGTGCCAGCAGCGTAGGCCAGGGACTCATGAACACTGAAGCTTTCTTT. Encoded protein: CASSVGQGLMNTEAFF. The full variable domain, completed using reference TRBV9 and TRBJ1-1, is DSGVTQTPKHLITATGQRVTLRCSPRSGDLSVYWYQQSLDQGLQFLIQYYNGEERAKGNILERFSAQQFPDLHSELNLSSLELGDSALYFCASSVGQGLMNTEAFFGQGTRLTVV.

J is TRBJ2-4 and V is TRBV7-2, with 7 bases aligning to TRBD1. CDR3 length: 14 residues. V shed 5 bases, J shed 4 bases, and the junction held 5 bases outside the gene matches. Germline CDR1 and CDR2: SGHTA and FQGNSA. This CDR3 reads CASSPDRRKNIQYF. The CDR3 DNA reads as TGTGCCAGCAGCCCGGACAGGAGAAAAAACATTCAGTACTTC.

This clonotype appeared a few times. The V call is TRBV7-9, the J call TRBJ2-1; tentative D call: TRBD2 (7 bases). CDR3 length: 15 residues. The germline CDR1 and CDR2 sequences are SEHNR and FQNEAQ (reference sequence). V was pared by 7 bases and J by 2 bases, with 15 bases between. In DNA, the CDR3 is TGTGCCAGCAACCCTTTAGGGGGGGCCTACAATGAGCAGTTCTTC. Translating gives CASNPLGGAYNEQFF.

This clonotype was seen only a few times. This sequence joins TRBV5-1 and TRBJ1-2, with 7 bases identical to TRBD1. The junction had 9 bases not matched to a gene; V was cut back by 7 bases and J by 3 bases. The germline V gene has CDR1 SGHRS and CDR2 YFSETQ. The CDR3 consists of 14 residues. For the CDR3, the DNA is TGCGCCAGCTCCACCGCTGGGACAGACTATGGCTACACCTTC. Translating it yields CASSTAGTDYGYTF.

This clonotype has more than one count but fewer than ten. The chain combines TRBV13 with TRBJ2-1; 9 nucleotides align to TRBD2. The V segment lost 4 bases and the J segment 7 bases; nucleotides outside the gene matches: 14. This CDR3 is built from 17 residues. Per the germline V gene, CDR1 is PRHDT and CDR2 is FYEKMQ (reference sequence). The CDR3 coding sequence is TGTGCCAGCAGCTCGCCCTTAGCGGGAGACTATCGGAATGAGCAGTTCTTC. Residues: CASSSPLAGDYRNEQFF.

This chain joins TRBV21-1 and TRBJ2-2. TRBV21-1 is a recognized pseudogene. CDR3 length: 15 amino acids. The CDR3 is CASSKAALCTGELFF. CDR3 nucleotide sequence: TGTGCCAGCAGCAAAGCGGCTCTCTGCACCGGGGAGCTGTTTTTT.

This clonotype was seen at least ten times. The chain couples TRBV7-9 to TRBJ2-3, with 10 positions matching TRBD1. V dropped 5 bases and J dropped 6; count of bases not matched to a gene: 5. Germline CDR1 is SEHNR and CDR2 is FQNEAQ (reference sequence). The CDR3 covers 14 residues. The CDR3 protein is CASSDRGRADTQYF. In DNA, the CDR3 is TGTGCCAGCAGCGACAGGGGGCGAGCGGATACGCAGTATTTT.

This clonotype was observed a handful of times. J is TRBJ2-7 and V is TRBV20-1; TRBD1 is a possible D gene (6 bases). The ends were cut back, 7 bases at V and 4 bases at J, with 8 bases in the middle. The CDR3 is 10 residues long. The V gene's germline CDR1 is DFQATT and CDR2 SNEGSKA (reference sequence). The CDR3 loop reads CSVQGYEQYF. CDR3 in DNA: TGCAGTGTACAGGGTTACGAGCAGTACTTC.

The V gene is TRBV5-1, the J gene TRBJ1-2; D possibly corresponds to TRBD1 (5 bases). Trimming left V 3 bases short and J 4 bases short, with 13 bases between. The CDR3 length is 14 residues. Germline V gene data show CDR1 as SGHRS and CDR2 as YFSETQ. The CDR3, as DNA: TGCGCCAGCAGCTGGATCGCGACAGCCTATGGCTACACCTTC. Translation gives CASSWIATAYGYTF.